This is a list of T cell receptor beta chains from one sample in a study. One entry per CDR3 protein, called by TCRdb with MiXCR from the 5' RACE reads. Of tens of thousands of distinct CDR3 sequences detected, 24% appear once; the ten largest clones hold around 3%. Sequenced material: tumor-infiltrating naive CD4+ T cells sorted from the breast tumor. The receptors were sampled from a female donor with breast cancer. The CDR3 runs from the conserved cysteine through the conserved F or W. A D gene is named only where the DNA matches it firmly. Clone size appears in some rows only: once, few, many, or a class for an expanded clone.

size: few
J: TRBJ2-1
V: TRBV10-2
D: .
CDR3: CARPRGSPPAVRANEQFF
DNA: TGCGCCCGCCCCAGGGGTAGCCCCCCTGCCGTCCGGGCCAATGAGCAGTTCTTC

size: .
J: TRBJ2-4
V: TRBV20-1
D: .
CDR3: CSATTRPKNIQYF
DNA: TGCAGTGCGACCACGAGACCCAAAAACATTCAGTACTTC

size: .
J: TRBJ2-1
V: TRBV20-1
D: .
CDR3: CSAGLYNEQCF
DNA: TGCAGTGCTGGGCTATACAATGAGCAGTGCTTC

size: few
J: TRBJ1-2
V: TRBV20-1
D: .
CDR3: CSASPTGNYGYTF
DNA: TGCAGTGCTAGCCCCACAGGCAACTATGGCTACACCTTC

size: few
J: TRBJ1-5
V: TRBV7-9
D: TRBD1
CDR3: CASSSGQGERQPQHF
DNA: TGTGCCAGCAGCTCGGGACAGGGGGAACGTCAGCCCCAGCATTTT

size: .
J: TRBJ1-4
V: TRBV20-1
D: TRBD1
CDR3: CSAFPTGAAGEKLFF
DNA: TGCAGTGCCTTCCCTACAGGGGCAGCAGGTGAAAAACTGTTTTTT

size: .
J: TRBJ2-7
V: TRBV20-1
D: TRBD2
CDR3: CSAQPRTSGSSGQYF
DNA: TGCAGTGCTCAACCCCGAACTAGCGGGAGCTCCGGGCAGTACTTC

size: many
J: TRBJ2-6
V: TRBV5-1
D: .
CDR3: CASSVGPTGANVLTF
DNA: TGCGCCAGCAGCGTCGGACCAACTGGGGCCAACGTCCTGACTTTC

size: .
J: TRBJ1-1
V: TRBV7-9
D: .
CDR3: CASSREGNKAFF
DNA: TGTGCCAGCAGCCGCGAAGGAAATAAAGCTTTCTTT

size: few
J: TRBJ2-7
V: TRBV12-3/TRBV12-4
D: TRBD2
CDR3: CASSPEHPGLAGRQYF
DNA: TGTGCCAGCAGTCCTGAACATCCGGGACTAGCGGGTCGACAGTACTTC

size: few
J: TRBJ2-1
V: TRBV7-3
D: TRBD2
CDR3: CASSLREGGGLSSYNEQFF
DNA: TGTGCCAGCAGCTTACGGGAGGGGGGTGGACTCTCATCCTACAATGAGCAGTTCTTC

size: once
J: TRBJ1-3
V: TRBV7-9
D: .
CDR3: CASSSPAGNTIYF
DNA: TGTGCCAGCAGCTCCCCTGCTGGAAACACCATATATTTT

size: many
J: TRBJ2-3
V: TRBV7-2
D: .
CDR3: CASSTYRGTDTQYF
DNA: TGTGCCAGCAGCACATACAGGGGCACAGATACGCAGTATTTT

size: .
J: TRBJ2-4
V: TRBV4-2
D: TRBD2
CDR3: CASSGGLEGGIQYF
DNA: TGTGCCAGCAGCGGGGGACTGGAGGGAGGGATTCAGTACTTC

size: many
J: TRBJ1-2
V: TRBV5-1
D: .
CDR3: CASSLAGAGGYGYTF
DNA: TGCGCCAGCAGCTTGGCCGGGGCCGGGGGCTATGGCTACACCTTC

size: .
J: TRBJ1-2
V: TRBV18
D: .
CDR3: CASSPQHGGNGYTF
DNA: TGTGCCAGCTCACCACAGCATGGGGGGAATGGCTACACCTTC

size: many
J: TRBJ1-5
V: TRBV20-1
D: .
CDR3: CSARGDSNQPQHF
DNA: TGCAGTGCTAGAGGCGATAGCAATCAGCCCCAGCATTTT

size: .
J: TRBJ1-1
V: TRBV4-3
D: .
CDR3: CASNSNGGTSTEAFF
DNA: TGCGCCAGCAACTCAAACGGGGGGACGAGTACTGAAGCTTTCTTT

size: .
J: TRBJ1-1
V: TRBV3-1
D: TRBD1
CDR3: CASSQGDRGRAEAFF
DNA: TGTGCCAGCAGCCAAGGGGACAGGGGAAGAGCTGAAGCTTTCTTT

size: medium-sized
J: TRBJ2-1
V: TRBV7-2
D: .
CDR3: CASTGRLASYNEQFF
DNA: TGTGCCAGCACCGGAAGACTGGCCTCCTACAATGAGCAGTTCTTC

size: few
J: TRBJ2-2
V: TRBV6-1
D: TRBD2
CDR3: CASSGLAGAGELFF
DNA: TGTGCCAGCAGTGGACTAGCGGGGGCCGGGGAGCTGTTTTTT

size: few
J: TRBJ2-6
V: TRBV24-1
D: .
CDR3: CATSDRGGSGANVLTF
DNA: TGTGCCACCAGTGATCGAGGGGGATCTGGGGCCAACGTCCTGACTTTC

size: once
J: TRBJ1-5
V: TRBV24-1
D: .
CDR3: CATSDRAGHTNQSQHF
DNA: TGTGCCACCAGTGACCGAGCGGGACACACCAATCAGTCCCAGCATTTT

size: .
J: TRBJ2-1
V: TRBV10-3
D: TRBD2
CDR3: CAIAGTSGSNEQFF
DNA: TGTGCCATCGCCGGGACTAGCGGGAGTAATGAGCAGTTCTTC

size: .
J: TRBJ1-6
V: TRBV6-5
D: .
CDR3: CASSPTIPGHSSSYNSPLHF
DNA: TGTGCCAGCAGTCCCACTATACCGGGACACTCGAGCTCCTATAATTCACCCCTCCACTTT

size: few
J: TRBJ1-2
V: TRBV6-2/TRBV6-3
D: .
CDR3: CASKITGNSGYTF
DNA: TGTGCCAGCAAAATTACAGGGAACTCTGGCTACACCTTC

size: many
J: TRBJ2-2
V: TRBV7-2
D: .
CDR3: CASSLSGQGNTGELFF
DNA: TGTGCCAGCAGCTTAAGCGGGCAGGGAAACACCGGGGAGCTGTTTTTT

size: few
J: TRBJ1-4
V: TRBV12-3/TRBV12-4
D: TRBD1
CDR3: CASTLTGSGEKLFF
DNA: TGTGCCAGCACCCTGACAGGGTCAGGTGAAAAACTGTTTTTT

size: .
J: TRBJ2-7
V: TRBV28
D: .
CDR3: CASSPGLKSYEQYF
DNA: TGTGCCAGCAGCCCGGGACTGAAATCCTACGAGCAGTACTTC

size: few
J: TRBJ2-6
V: TRBV5-1
D: .
CDR3: CASSLNTGANVLTF
DNA: TGCGCCAGCAGCTTGAATACTGGGGCCAACGTCCTGACTTTC

size: .
J: TRBJ1-1
V: TRBV18
D: .
CDR3: CASSPSGAKTEAFF
DNA: TGTGCCAGCTCACCATCCGGGGCGAAAACTGAAGCTTTCTTT

size: .
J: TRBJ1-6
V: TRBV5-1
D: TRBD1
CDR3: CASRDRGLDYNSPLHF
DNA: TGCGCCAGCAGGGACAGGGGGCTGGACTATAATTCACCCCTCCACTTT

size: .
J: TRBJ1-2
V: TRBV2
D: .
CDR3: CASSERRTNYGYTF
DNA: TGTGCCAGCAGTGAGAGGCGGACCAACTATGGCTACACCTTC

size: many
J: TRBJ2-5
V: TRBV29-1
D: TRBD1
CDR3: CSVQTGGVLGETQYF
DNA: TGCAGCGTCCAGACAGGGGGCGTATTGGGAGAGACCCAGTACTTC

size: few
J: TRBJ2-1
V: TRBV5-1
D: TRBD2
CDR3: CASLLGGNYNEQFF
DNA: TGCGCCAGCTTACTGGGAGGGAACTACAATGAGCAGTTCTTC

size: few
J: TRBJ1-3
V: TRBV20-1
D: .
CDR3: CSARDRDGGNTIYF
DNA: TGCAGTGCTAGAGACAGGGATGGTGGAAACACCATATATTTT

size: .
J: TRBJ1-2
V: TRBV7-2
D: .
CDR3: CASGSGSYTF
DNA: TGTGCCAGCGGCTCGGGTAGCTACACCTTC

size: many
J: TRBJ2-7
V: TRBV2
D: .
CDR3: CASNSQGLYEQYF
DNA: TGTGCCAGCAATTCACAGGGCCTCTACGAGCAGTACTTC

size: few
J: TRBJ2-1
V: TRBV29-1
D: .
CDR3: CSVVGGFHNEQFF
DNA: TGCAGCGTTGTCGGGGGATTCCACAATGAGCAGTTCTTC

size: .
J: TRBJ2-1
V: TRBV7-2
D: TRBD2
CDR3: CASSSKAREGVREQFF
DNA: TGTGCCAGCAGCTCAAAGGCGCGGGAGGGCGTAAGGGAGCAGTTCTTC

size: many
J: TRBJ2-7
V: TRBV9
D: .
CDR3: CASSVGVGGRLQQYF
DNA: TGTGCCAGCAGCGTAGGCGTAGGGGGAAGACTGCAGCAGTACTTC

size: .
J: TRBJ1-5
V: TRBV19
D: .
CDR3: CASSQGMRQPQHF
DNA: TGTGCCAGTAGTCAGGGTATGAGGCAGCCCCAGCATTTT

size: .
J: TRBJ1-5
V: TRBV6-2/TRBV6-3
D: TRBD1
CDR3: CASSLRSTGWSNQPQHF
DNA: TGTGCCAGCAGTTTGCGATCGACAGGGTGGAGCAATCAGCCCCAGCATTTT

size: .
J: TRBJ1-4
V: TRBV7-3
D: .
CDR3: CASWQTTNEKLFF
DNA: TGTGCCAGCTGGCAGACAACTAATGAAAAACTGTTTTTT

size: many
J: TRBJ2-7
V: TRBV5-1
D: TRBD2
CDR3: CASSSAGGVSYEQYF
DNA: TGCGCCAGCAGCTCGGCGGGGGGTGTTTCCTACGAGCAGTACTTC

size: few
J: TRBJ2-1
V: TRBV24-1
D: TRBD1
CDR3: CATSRTGEVGEQFF
DNA: TGTGCCACCAGTCGGACAGGGGAGGTCGGTGAGCAGTTCTTC

size: .
J: TRBJ2-1
V: TRBV5-6
D: .
CDR3: CASSLEPYRVGGNEQFF
DNA: TGTGCCAGCAGCTTGGAACCCTACAGGGTTGGGGGCAATGAGCAGTTCTTC

size: many
J: TRBJ1-2
V: TRBV29-1
D: .
CDR3: CSVEGQARGYTF
DNA: TGCAGCGTTGAGGGTCAAGCCAGGGGCTACACCTTC

size: .
J: TRBJ1-3
V: TRBV7-9
D: .
CDR3: CASSLAKGGKKGNTIYF
DNA: TGTGCCAGCAGCTTAGCGAAGGGCGGAAAGAAGGGAAACACCATATATTTT

size: .
J: TRBJ2-1
V: TRBV6-1
D: .
CDR3: CASSVTQGTHNEQFF
DNA: TGTGCCAGCAGTGTAACGCAGGGGACCCACAATGAGCAGTTCTTC

size: .
J: TRBJ2-2
V: TRBV9
D: .
CDR3: CASSVEGTGIGGELFF
DNA: TGTGCCAGCAGCGTAGAAGGAACTGGCATTGGGGGGGAGCTGTTTTTT

size: few
J: TRBJ2-3
V: TRBV7-2
D: .
CDR3: CASSLSRGSTQYF
DNA: TGTGCCAGCAGCTTAAGTAGGGGGTCTACGCAGTATTTT

size: few
J: TRBJ1-1
V: TRBV12-3/TRBV12-4
D: .
CDR3: CASSSRGEAFF
DNA: TGTGCCAGCAGTTCTCGGGGGGAAGCTTTCTTT

size: .
J: TRBJ2-7
V: TRBV6-1
D: .
CDR3: CASSPAPTGNEQYF
DNA: TGTGCCAGCAGTCCTGCCCCAACCGGGAACGAGCAGTACTTC

size: .
J: TRBJ2-5
V: TRBV11-3
D: .
CDR3: CASSLGRQGETQYF
DNA: TGTGCCAGCAGCTTGGGGCGGCAGGGTGAGACCCAGTACTTC

size: many
J: TRBJ2-5
V: TRBV5-1
D: TRBD2
CDR3: CASGGLAGDETQYF
DNA: TGCGCCAGCGGAGGTCTAGCGGGAGATGAGACCCAGTACTTC

size: few
J: TRBJ1-2
V: TRBV4-2
D: .
CDR3: CASSQPHSDYGYTF
DNA: TGTGCCAGCAGCCAACCCCACAGCGACTATGGCTACACCTTC